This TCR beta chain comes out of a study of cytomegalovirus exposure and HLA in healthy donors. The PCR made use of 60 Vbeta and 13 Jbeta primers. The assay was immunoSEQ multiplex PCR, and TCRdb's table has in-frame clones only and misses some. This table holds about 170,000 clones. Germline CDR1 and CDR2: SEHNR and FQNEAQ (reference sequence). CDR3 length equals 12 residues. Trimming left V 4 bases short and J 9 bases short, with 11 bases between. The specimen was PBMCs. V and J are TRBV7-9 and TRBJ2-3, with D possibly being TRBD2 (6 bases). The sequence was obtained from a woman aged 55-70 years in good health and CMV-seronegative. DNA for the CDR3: TGTGCCAGCAGCTCCGGGGGAGGAACGCAGTATTTT. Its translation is CASSSGGGTQYF. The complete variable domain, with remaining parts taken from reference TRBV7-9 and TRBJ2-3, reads DTGVSQNPRHKITKRGQNVTFRCDPISEHNRLYWYRQTLGQGPEFLTYFQNEAQLEKSRLLSDRFSAERPKGSFSTLEIQRTEQGDSAMYLCASSSGGGTQYFGPGTRLTVL.